These 19 T cell receptor beta chains were sequenced from one sample in a study of regulatory T cells in long-lasting Graves disease. Arm-PCR with iRepertoire HTBI primers amplified the CDR3 regions for these TCR beta libraries. TCRdb used MiXCR to reprocess the multiplex PCR reads, holding one entry per CDR3 protein. The sample consists of a few hundred thousand distinct CDR3 sequences, 16% of them appearing once. Specified time point: newly diagnosed GD, antithyroid drugs for less than 3 months. After RNA was extracted from PBMCs, the TCR library was made from it. These data are also associated with another study on T cells in Graves' hyperthyroidism and ophthalmopathy.

This specimen consisted of peripheral blood mononuclear cells (PBMCs), obtained at new diagnosis, from a patient treated with antithyroid drugs. These receptors all come from a man in his forties with Graves disease.

This clonotype was picked up a small number of times. This sequence joins TRBV12-3 or TRBV12-4 and TRBJ2-5; D not resolved. Deletions cut 3 bases from V and 2 bases from J, with 10 bases between. The CDR3 runs 14 residues. This CDR3 is CASSFSLKQETQYF. The DNA for the CDR3 is TGTGCCAGCAGTTTTTCTCTAAAACAAGAGACCCAGTACTTC.

This clonotype showed up many times. V usage is TRBV3-1 and J usage is TRBJ2-3; TRBD2 matches 10 bases. Germline assignment: CDR1 LGHDT and CDR2 YNNKEL (reference sequence). The J segment lost 1 base and the V segment lost 4 bases, leaving 5 bases of the junction unmatched. The CDR3 totals 16 residues. The CDR3 sequence: CASSPLAGVGTDTQYF. For the CDR3, the DNA is TGTGCCAGCAGCCCTCTAGCGGGGGTTGGCACAGATACGCAGTATTTT.

The chain links TRBV6-1 to TRBJ2-2, with a tentative D call TRBD1 (6 bases). There are 14 residues in the CDR3. Trimming removed 6 bases from V and 5 bases from J, with 13 bases in between. Germline CDR1 MNHNS, CDR2 SASEGT. The CDR3 sequence: CASRTGTLTGELFF. The DNA of the CDR3 is TGTGCCAGCAGGACCGGGACATTGACCGGGGAGCTGTTTTTT.

This clonotype was counted at least ten times. V usage is TRBV9 and J usage is TRBJ2-1; a possible D gene is TRBD1 (6 bases). V was clipped by 4 bases and J by 0 bases, with 11 bases between them. This CDR3 is built from 15 residues. CDR1 is SGDLS and CDR2 is YYNGEE in the germline V gene. The CDR3 here is CASSPRDTSYNEQFF. CDR3 DNA: TGTGCCAGCAGCCCCCGGGACACCTCCTACAATGAGCAGTTCTTC.

Ten or more counts support this clonotype. CDR3 bases: TGTGCCAGCAGTTCGGGACTAGCGGGGGGTACGCAGTATTTT. Residues: CASSSGLAGGTQYF. This chain links TRBV28 with TRBJ2-3; 15 nucleotides match TRBD2. The CDR3 is made up of 14 amino acids. The germline gives CDR1 MDHEN, CDR2 SYDVKM. V was clipped by 4 bases and J by 8 bases; unmatched bases: 1.

V is TRBV20-1 and J is TRBJ2-1; the D is unclear. V dropped 4 bases and J dropped 6 bases, with 10 bases sitting between them. The CDR3 is 12 residues long. Germline CDR1 DFQATT, CDR2 SNEGSKA (reference sequence). The CDR3 protein is CSATDPTNEQFF. Written as DNA, the CDR3 is TGCAGTGCTACCGACCCGACCAATGAGCAGTTCTTC.

This clonotype showed up many times. The chain carries TRBV28 and TRBJ1-3, with a possible D match to TRBD1 (5 bases). CDR3 size: 14 residues. Germline CDR1 and CDR2: MDHEN and SYDVKM. Between the trimmed V and J ends, which lost 7 bases and 2 bases, there was a span of 12 bases. Written as DNA, the CDR3 is TGTGCCAGCACCCTTTGGGGGGCTGGAAACACCATATATTTT. Encoded protein: CASTLWGAGNTIYF.

On this clonotype itself: This could be a read error, since a much larger clone is one nucleotide away. The chain carries TRBV6-1 and TRBJ2-5; 12 bases map to TRBD2. The CDR3 has 18 amino acids. CDR1 and CDR2 from the germline V gene are MNHNS and SASEGT. The V gene end was trimmed by 7 bases and the J gene end by 5 bases; junction bases not matched to a gene: 17. CDR3 DNA sequence: TGTGCCAGCACCCCAGGGGTGCTAGCGGGGGGGCAGGCGGAGACCCAGTACTTC. As protein: CASTPGVLAGGQAETQYF.

The chain employs TRBV12-3 or TRBV12-4 and TRBJ2-5, with a possible D match to TRBD1 (7 bases). Trimming pared 3 bases from V and 1 base from J, leaving 12 bases between. The CDR3 has 15 residues. CDR3 sequence reads: CASSFRGTVQETQYF. The CDR3 nucleotides are TGTGCCAGCAGTTTTCGGGGGACAGTCCAAGAGACCCAGTACTTC.

This clonotype was counted many times. The chain has TRBV4-2 and TRBJ2-7; 9 bases line up with TRBD1. The CDR3 runs 19 residues. Looked up from germline, CDR1 is LGHNA and CDR2 is YNFKEQ. V trimming: 4 bases; J trimming: 0 bases; junction bases outside the gene matches: 16. CDR3: CASSPEYGTGNPSSYEQYF. In DNA, the CDR3 is TGTGCCAGCAGCCCCGAGTATGGGACAGGGAATCCAAGCTCCTACGAGCAGTACTTC.

This clonotype has at least ten counts. The V and J genes are TRBV6-2 or TRBV6-3 and TRBJ2-7; D not certain. The CDR3 runs 11 residues. Germline V lookup: CDR1 MNHEY, CDR2 SVGEGT. V shed 1 base and J shed 9 bases, with 7 bases lying between them. The DNA for the CDR3 is TGTGCCAGCAGTTACTGGGGAATGCAGTACTTC. Translated, it gives CASSYWGMQYF.

This clonotype turned up a few times. V gene TRBV10-3 combines with J gene TRBJ2-1; a weak D match, TRBD2 (8 bases). The CDR3 runs to 16 residues. Looked up from germline, CDR1 is ENHRY and CDR2 is SYGVKD. V was trimmed by 10 bases and J by 4 bases, leaving 23 bases between them. CDR3 region: CATRPGQRGRYNEQFF. CDR3 bases: TGTGCCACCAGACCGGGACAGCGGGGGAGATACAATGAGCAGTTCTTC.

The chain has TRBV12-5 and TRBJ1-5; D ambiguous. The V end was cut by 3 bases, the J end by 4 bases, with 7 bases between. The CDR3 length is 13 residues. Germline V gives CDR1 LGHNT, CDR2 FRNRAP. In DNA form, the CDR3 reads TGTGCTAGTGGTTTTGAAGATAATCAGCCCCAGCATTTT. Amino acids: CASGFEDNQPQHF.

In this sample, this clonotype turned up many times. The chain is built from TRBV20-1 and TRBJ1-2, with TRBD1 as a possible D gene (6 bases). The CDR3 is made up of 15 amino acids. V lost 0 bases and J lost 5, with 16 bases in between. Germline-derived CDR1 and CDR2 are DFQATT and SNEGSKA (reference sequence). CDR3 bases: TGCAGTGCTAGAGATCCGGGACAAGGAACATATGGCTACACCTTC. Translation: CSARDPGQGTYGYTF.

This clonotype occurred many times. This chain links TRBV7-9 with TRBJ1-1, with 11 bases matching TRBD1. Germline V gives CDR1 SEHNR, CDR2 FQNEAQ (reference sequence). V gave up 5 bases and J gave up 5 bases; unmatched junction bases: 4. The CDR3 is made up of 14 amino acids. The CDR3 protein is CASSRGQGATEAFF. The DNA for the CDR3 is TGTGCCAGCAGCCGCGGACAGGGGGCGACTGAAGCTTTCTTT.

This clonotype came up many times. The V and J genes are TRBV12-3 or TRBV12-4 and TRBJ2-7; D possibly corresponds to TRBD1 (6 bases). Trimming shortened V by 3 bases and J by 0 bases, and 9 bases separated the two germline ends. The CDR3 has 14 residues. The CDR3: CASSFGGHSYEQYF. Here the CDR3 DNA reads TGTGCCAGCAGTTTTGGGGGCCACTCCTACGAGCAGTACTTC.

This clonotype has more than one count but fewer than ten. The V gene is TRBV27, the J gene TRBJ1-1, with a possible D match to TRBD1 (6 bases). The CDR3 runs 17 residues. From germline, CDR1 is MNHEY and CDR2 SMNVEV (reference sequence). V dropped 0 bases and J dropped 2 bases, with 16 bases sitting between them. As DNA, the CDR3 is TGTGCCAGCAGTTTATCTCCACGTTTACAGGGTAACACTGAAGCTTTCTTT. It is translated as CASSLSPRLQGNTEAFF.

Many counts were recorded for this clonotype. CDR3 DNA sequence: TGTGCCAGCAGTTTACGGGGCCCAACTAATGAAAAACTGTTTTTT. Translation: CASSLRGPTNEKLFF. The chain uses TRBV12-3 or TRBV12-4 and TRBJ1-4, with D tentatively TRBD1 (5 bases). The germline V and J ends were trimmed by 2 bases and 0 bases, with 7 bases remaining between them. CDR3 length: 15 amino acids.

In this sample, this clonotype turned up once. The chain couples TRBV20-1 to TRBJ2-2, with D unresolved. Germline CDR1 reads DFQATT; CDR2 reads SNEGSKA (reference sequence). CDR3 size: 14 residues. The ends were cut back, 0 bases at V and 1 base at J, with 6 bases in the middle. CDR3 coding DNA: TGCAGTGCTAGAGAGACCATGAACACCGGGGAGCTGTTTTTT. Translating it yields CSARETMNTGELFF.